This TCR beta chain was sequenced for a study of blood T cell repertoires in COVID-19. Study overall: Material from acute and convalescent COVID-19 was sourced from the United States, Italy and Spain.

Some clones are missing from TCRdb's copy, which holds only in-frame ones; the method was immunoSEQ multiplex PCR. The table includes roughly 16,000 clones, roughly three quarters detected once. Sequenced sample: peripheral blood. The receptor comes from a man in his 60s with active or convalescent COVID-19.

The CDR3 is CASSLDAGRNTGELFF. In nucleotides, the CDR3 is TGCGCCAGCAGCTTGGACGCGGGAAGGAACACCGGGGAGCTGTTTTTT. The chain couples TRBV5-1 to TRBJ2-2; D is possibly TRBD2 (6 bases). The CDR3 has 16 amino acids. V was trimmed by 0 bases and J by 1 base, leaving 10 bases between them. Germline V CDR1 and CDR2: SGHRS, YFSETQ.